What follows are 17 T cell receptor beta chains derived from one specimen sequenced in a study of OX40 agonist ivuxolimab in advanced cancers. Sequenced by immunoSEQ multiplex PCR; TCRdb stores in-frame clones only, minus some. The sample has about 35,000 clones, about four fifths seen once; the top ten hold around 21%. Sequencing was performed on CD4+ or CD8+ T cells sorted from blood, taken in a trial of the OX40 agonist ivuxolimab. These receptors originate from an adult with an advanced solid tumor such as melanoma, head and neck, liver or kidney cancer.

The chain couples TRBV7-2 to TRBJ1-2; weak D call: TRBD1 (5 bases). This CDR3 has 13 amino acids. V was cut by 3 bases and J by 3 bases, with 8 bases left in between. Germline V gene sequence: CDR1 SGHTA, CDR2 FQGNSA. CDR3: CASSLSTDYGYTF. CDR3 DNA sequence: TGTGCCAGCAGCTTGTCGACAGACTATGGCTACACCTTC.

The chain carries TRBV9 and TRBJ1-4; the D is unclear. V shed 0 bases and J shed 0 bases, with 15 bases lying between them. Germline V lookup: CDR1 SGDLS, CDR2 YYNGEE. The CDR3 extends over 18 amino acids. CDR3 amino acids: CASSVAGADSATNEKLFF. In DNA, the CDR3 is TGTGCCAGCAGCGTAGCCGGTGCAGACTCCGCAACTAATGAAAAACTGTTTTTT.

This clone was counted a single time. This rearrangement joins TRBV6-1 to TRBJ1-1, with 7 bases lining up with TRBD1. V shed 2 bases, J shed 1 base, and the junction held 4 bases outside the gene matches. The germline gives CDR1 MNHNS, CDR2 SASEGT. CDR3 length: 15 amino acids. The DNA for the CDR3 is TGTGCCAGCAGTGAAACGACAGGGCCGAACACTGAAGCTTTCTTT. Protein: CASSETTGPNTEAFF.

The V call is TRBV13, the J call TRBJ2-7; D remains unclear. Germline CDR1 PRHDT, CDR2 FYEKMQ (reference sequence). The V end was cut by 0 bases, the J end by 1 base, with 7 bases between. CDR3 length: 14 residues. CDR3 amino acids: CASSLGRRSYEQYF. The DNA of the CDR3 is TGTGCCAGCAGCTTAGGGCGTAGGTCCTACGAGCAGTACTTC. Full variable domain (rest looked up from reference TRBV13 and TRBJ2-7): AAGVIQSPRHLIKEKRETATLKCYPIPRHDTVYWYQQGPGQDPQFLISFYEKMQSDKGSIPDRFSAQQFSDYHSELNMSSLELGDSALYFCASSLGRRSYEQYFGPGTRLTVT.

The J gene is TRBJ1-3, the V gene TRBV20-1, with unresolved D. Germline-derived CDR1 and CDR2 are DFQATT and SNEGSKA (reference sequence). V dropped 8 bases and J dropped 4 bases, with 9 bases sitting between them. This CDR3 has 11 amino acids. The CDR3 DNA follows: TGCAGTTTGGAGCGCGGAAACACCATATATTTT. It encodes CSLERGNTIYF.

This clone has more than one count but fewer than ten. The CDR3 DNA follows: TGTGCCAGCAGGTCCGGGACAGGGGGCCCCTATAATTCACCCCTCCACTTT. It specifies CASRSGTGGPYNSPLHF. The V and J genes are TRBV5-4 and TRBJ1-6; 12 positions match TRBD1. This CDR3 region has 17 residues. Germline lookup yields CDR1 SGHNT and CDR2 YYREEE (reference sequence). V shed 5 bases, J shed 2 bases, and the junction held 5 bases outside the gene matches.

The chain employs TRBV30 and TRBJ1-6; no reliable D call. The ends were cut back, 2 bases at V and 2 bases at J, with 13 bases in the middle. The CDR3 length is 16 residues. Germline lookup yields CDR1 GTSNPN and CDR2 SVGIG (reference sequence). In DNA, the CDR3 is TGTGCCTGGAGTCCTGGTGACACGCCCTATAATTCACCCCTCCACTTT. The encoded protein is CAWSPGDTPYNSPLHF.

The CDR3: CASSLADNYKGGYTF. Written as DNA, the CDR3 is TGTGCCAGCAGCTTGGCGGACAACTACAAGGGGGGCTACACCTTC. V gene TRBV5-5 combines with J gene TRBJ1-2; weak D call: TRBD1 (5 bases). CDR3 size: 15 residues. V was trimmed by 0 bases and J by 8 bases, leaving 17 bases between them. Per germline, CDR1 SGHKS and CDR2 YYEKEE (reference sequence).

This chain joins TRBV6-6 and TRBJ2-5, with 8 bases identical to TRBD2. With 7 bases clipped from V and 5 bases from J, the junction kept 15 bases outside the gene matches. The CDR3 totals 16 residues. Germline assignment: CDR1 MNHNY and CDR2 SVGAGI (reference sequence). This chain's CDR3 is CASNSSPGLVLETQYF. Written as DNA, the CDR3 is TGTGCCAGCAATTCCTCACCGGGACTAGTCCTTGAGACCCAGTACTTC.

This clone was seen only a few times. The rearrangement joins TRBV10-1 to TRBJ2-7; no definite D call. Germline CDR1 is WNHNN and CDR2 is SYGVQD (reference sequence). The CDR3 length is 12 residues. Between the trimmed V and J ends, which lost 3 bases and 4 bases, there was a span of 7 bases. The CDR3 reads CASSDRPYEQYV. As DNA, the CDR3 is TGCGCCAGCAGTGACAGGCCGTACGAGCAGTACGTC.

This clone was recorded a few times. The genes are TRBV12-5 and TRBJ1-2, with D possibly TRBD1 on 5 matching bases. The CDR3 loop spans 14 amino acids. Trimming cost V 0 bases and J 7 bases, with 12 bases left between them. The germline gives CDR1 LGHNT, CDR2 FRNRAP. CDR3 in amino acids: CASGLVQASSGYTF. The CDR3, as DNA: TGTGCTAGTGGTTTGGTACAGGCTTCGTCTGGCTACACCTTC.

This sequence joins TRBV5-6 and TRBJ1-6; perhaps TRBD1 as D (6 bases). This CDR3 has 16 amino acids. V gave up 4 bases and J gave up 5 bases, with 16 bases separating them. From germline, CDR1 is SGHDT and CDR2 YYEEEE. The CDR3 bases are TGTGCCAGCAGCCGGACAGTTAGGGGGGATAATTCACCCCTCCACTTT. This gives the protein CASSRTVRGDNSPLHF.

The V gene is TRBV2, the J gene TRBJ2-2, with D unclear. The germline V and J ends were trimmed by 3 bases and 5 bases, with 13 bases remaining between them. The germline V gene has CDR1 SNHLY and CDR2 FYNNEI. This CDR3 has 15 residues. CDR3 protein: CASSEERVGTGELFF. In DNA form, the CDR3 reads TGTGCCAGCAGTGAGGAAAGGGTAGGGACCGGGGAGCTGTTTTTT.

This chain joins TRBV9 and TRBJ1-2; no reliable D call. V was clipped by 0 bases and J by 9 bases, with 15 bases between them. Germline V gene lookup returns CDR1 SGDLS and CDR2 YYNGEE. This CDR3 spans 14 amino acids. The CDR3: CASSVGNPMGRYTF. The CDR3 bases are TGTGCCAGCAGCGTAGGGAACCCGATGGGCCGCTACACCTTC.

The chain employs TRBV27 and TRBJ2-1; D remains unclear. The ends were cut back, 2 bases at V and 6 bases at J, with 11 bases in the middle. Germline loops: CDR1 MNHEY, CDR2 SMNVEV (reference sequence). This CDR3 is built from 14 residues. The CDR3 DNA reads as TGTGCCAGCAGTTTACAGGCCATCGGCAATGAGCAGTTCTTC. Protein sequence: CASSLQAIGNEQFF.

The chain is built from TRBV30 and TRBJ2-1; D gene uncertain. This CDR3 is built from 18 residues. The germline gives CDR1 GTSNPN, CDR2 SVGIG (reference sequence). Trimming shortened V by 8 bases and J by 0 bases, and 26 bases separated the two germline ends. The CDR3 region is CALKNLHLDSGSYNEQFF. In DNA form, the CDR3 reads TGTGCCCTAAAGAATCTCCATCTCGACTCCGGCTCCTACAATGAGCAGTTCTTC.

The V gene is TRBV14, the J gene TRBJ1-2; D not resolved. CDR1 and CDR2 from the germline V gene are SGHDN and FVKESK. The CDR3 runs 15 residues. V gave up 0 bases and J gave up 8 bases, with 16 bases separating them. CDR3 sequence reads: CASSQDSYAPNGYTF. DNA of the CDR3: TGTGCCAGCAGCCAAGATAGCTATGCGCCTAACGGCTACACCTTC.